The present T cell receptor beta chain was sequenced within a study of T cell responses to AZD1222 COVID-19 vaccine. Profiling relied on immunoSEQ multiplex PCR, and the TCRdb table lists in-frame clones only, not all of them. The table shows tens of thousands of clones, with 80% to 90% occurring only once. Unmatched junction bases numbered 4, after V lost 5 bases and J lost 4 bases. This CDR3 has 13 amino acids. The germline CDR1 and CDR2 sequences are SEHNR and FQNEAQ (reference sequence). The chain employs TRBV7-9 and TRBJ1-1; TRBD1 matches at 7 bases. Sequenced here: peripheral blood, sampled on day 0 of AZD1222 vaccination. The TCR sequence derives from an adult in good health. DNA of the CDR3: TGTGCCAGCAGCGTCCGGGACAGCACTGAAGCTTTCTTT. Its translation is CASSVRDSTEAFF. The full variable domain, completed using reference TRBV7-9 and TRBJ1-1, is DTGVSQNPRHKITKRGQNVTFRCDPISEHNRLYWYRQTLGQGPEFLTYFQNEAQLEKSRLLSDRFSAERPKGSFSTLEIQRTEQGDSAMYLCASSVRDSTEAFFGQGTRLTVV.